This TCR beta chain was observed in a study of T cell repertoires in cytomegalovirus infection. Study-wide points: Clonotypes of TCR beta that were HLA-C-restricted and CMV-specific dominated the ex vivo response.

Trimming pared 5 bases from V and 6 bases from J, leaving 16 bases between. CDR1 is LNHDA, CDR2 SQIVND, per germline (reference sequence). CDR3 length: 15 amino acids. A single record per CDR3 protein comes from TCRdb applying MiXCR to the reads. The profile shows tens of thousands of distinct CDR3 sequences, around 3.8% of them singletons. This clonotype has at least ten counts. Its antigen is as yet unknown. The rearrangement joins TRBV19 to TRBJ2-2; maybe TRBD1 (6 bases). The clonotype comes from a human donor in good health (CMV status not recorded). Some clones in this sample may be carry-over from other donors' samples. Sample: PBMCs. CDR3 DNA: TGTGCCAGTAGTTTACTCAGGGGAAGCGCCGGGGAGCTGTTTTTT. This encodes CASSLLRGSAGELFF.